Below, 2 T cell receptor beta chains from the same sample are listed, as sequenced in a study of identical twins. Using its own MiXCR run on the 5' RACE reads, TCRdb lists one record per CDR3 protein. The sample carries 1.5 million to 2 million distinct CDR3 sequences, around a third recorded once. Sequencing was done on a sample of cord blood. Receptors were obtained from a newborn girl in good health.

This clonotype turned up a few times. CDR3 sequence reads: CASSPGRWNTEAFF. DNA of the CDR3: TGCGCCAGCAGCCCCGGACGTTGGAACACTGAAGCTTTCTTT. This chain joins TRBV4-1 and TRBJ1-1; D is uncertain. Looked up from germline, CDR1 is MGHRA and CDR2 is YSYEKL. Trimming took 4 bases from V and 1 from J, leaving 10 bases between them. The length of the CDR3 is 14 residues.

A note on this clonotype: Being one base from a much bigger clone, this may be a read error. The chain carries TRBV28 and TRBJ1-2; possibly TRBD1 for D (6 bases). This CDR3 spans 14 amino acids. Germline CDR1 MDHEN, CDR2 SYDVKM. CDR3 coding DNA: TGTACCAGCAGTTTAAGGCAGGGGCGCTATGGCTACACCTTC. Protein sequence: CTSSLRQGRYGYTF.